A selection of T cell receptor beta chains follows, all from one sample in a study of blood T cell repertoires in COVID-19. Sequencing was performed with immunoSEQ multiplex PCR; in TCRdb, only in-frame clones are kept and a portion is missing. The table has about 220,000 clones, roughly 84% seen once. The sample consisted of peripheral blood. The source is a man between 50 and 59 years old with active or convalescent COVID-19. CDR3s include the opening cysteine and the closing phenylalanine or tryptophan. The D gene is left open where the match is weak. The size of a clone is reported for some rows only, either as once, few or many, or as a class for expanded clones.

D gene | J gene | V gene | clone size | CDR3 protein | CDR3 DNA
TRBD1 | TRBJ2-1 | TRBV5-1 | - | CASSWGTGANEQFF | TGCGCCAGCAGTTGGGGGACAGGAGCCAATGAGCAGTTCTTC
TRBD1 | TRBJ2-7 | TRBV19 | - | CASSRDRAHEQYF | TGTGCCAGTAGCCGGGACAGGGCCCACGAGCAGTACTTC
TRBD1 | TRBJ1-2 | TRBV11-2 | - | CASSLDRGLDGYTF | TGTGCCAGCAGCTTAGACAGGGGGCTCGATGGCTACACCTTC
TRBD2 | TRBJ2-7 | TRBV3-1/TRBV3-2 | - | CASSDRLAGGDGEQYF | TGTGCCAGCAGCGACCGACTAGCGGGAGGAGACGGCGAGCAGTACTTC
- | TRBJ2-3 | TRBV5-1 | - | CASSAGGGGRDTQYF | TGCGCCAGCAGCGCCGGTGGTGGGGGCAGAGATACGCAGTATTTT
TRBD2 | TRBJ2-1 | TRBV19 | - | CASSIPGLAGQHNEQFF | TGTGCCAGTAGTATTCCGGGACTAGCGGGACAACACAATGAGCAGTTCTTC
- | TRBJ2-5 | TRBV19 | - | CASSIGFRETQYF | TGTGCCAGTAGTATAGGTTTTAGAGAGACCCAGTACTTC
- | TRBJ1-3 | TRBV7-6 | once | CASSSSWDLGGNTIYF | TGTGCCAGCAGCTCCAGTTGGGACTTGGGAGGAAACACCATATATTTT
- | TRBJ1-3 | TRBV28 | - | CASNPRGGFGNTIYF | TGTGCCAGCAACCCAAGGGGGGGGTTCGGAAACACCATATATTTT
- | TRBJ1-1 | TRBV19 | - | CASTGVGRGEEAFF | TGTGCCAGTACCGGGGTCGGTCGGGGTGAGGAAGCTTTCTTT
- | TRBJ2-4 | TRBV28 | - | CASSLNAGRRIQYF | TGTGCCAGCAGTTTAAATGCAGGGCGGCGCATTCAGTACTTC
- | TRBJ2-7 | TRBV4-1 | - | CASSREESYEQYF | TGCGCCAGCAGCAGGGAGGAATCCTACGAGCAGTACTTC
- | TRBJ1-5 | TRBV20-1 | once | CSASSGRKPQHF | TGCAGTGCTAGTAGCGGGCGTAAGCCCCAGCATTTT
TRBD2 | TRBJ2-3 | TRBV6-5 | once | CASRVEAGGDTQYF | TGTGCCAGCAGAGTAGAAGCGGGGGGCGATACGCAGTATTTT